This TCR beta chain was captured in a study of T cell responses to AZD1222 COVID-19 vaccine. Sequenced by immunoSEQ multiplex PCR; TCRdb stores in-frame clones only, minus some. The data contain 150,000 to 200,000 clones, approximately 95% of them singletons. As to this clone: The sample holds other DNA sequences that translate to the same CDR3.

The starting material was peripheral blood, obtained on day 0 of AZD1222 vaccination. This TCR came from an adult in good health.

In nucleotides, the CDR3 is TGTGCCAGCAGTTACTCCCAGGGCCCAGCTAACTATGGCTACACCTTC. It encodes CASSYSQGPANYGYTF. The V gene is TRBV6-6, the J gene TRBJ1-2, with a weak D call TRBD1 (5 bases). V lost 0 bases to trimming and J lost 0 bases, with 11 bases between them. Per the germline V gene, CDR1 is MNHNY and CDR2 is SVGAGI (reference sequence). There are 16 residues in the CDR3.